Presented here are 22 T cell receptor beta chains from one specimen sequenced in a study of blood T cell repertoires in COVID-19. Sequencing used immunoSEQ multiplex PCR; TCRdb keeps in-frame clones, though not all of them. The profile shows hundreds of thousands of clones, 88% of them singletons. Sequenced: PBMCs or T cells enriched from blood (not recorded which). All receptors derive from a woman aged 40 to 50 with acute COVID-19.

The genes are TRBV5-4 and TRBJ2-1; TRBD1 matches at 9 bases. Losses at the gene ends were 4 bases for V and 3 bases for J; bases not matched to a gene: 5. CDR1 and CDR2 (germline): SGHNT, YYREEE (reference sequence). CDR3 length: 15 amino acids. The CDR3 DNA follows: TGTGCCAGCAGCGCGGGGACAGGGATCTACAATGAGCAGTTCTTC. Translated, it gives CASSAGTGIYNEQFF.

DNA of the CDR3: TGTGCCAGCAGTTACTCGACTGGAGTTGAAGAAAAACTGTTTTTT. Amino acid sequence: CASSYSTGVEEKLFF. V and J are TRBV6-5 and TRBJ1-4; D gene uncertain. The V gene lost 0 bases and the J gene lost 8 bases, with 13 bases spanning the gap. Germline values: CDR1 MNHEY, CDR2 SVGAGI. The CDR3 consists of 15 residues.

This clone was seen only a few times. The rearrangement links TRBV9 to TRBJ2-1; TRBD2 matches 9 bases. Germline trimming cut 1 base from V and 9 bases from J; bases unmatched to any gene: 5. Germline values: CDR1 SGDLS, CDR2 YYNGEE. This CDR3 comprises 14 residues. CDR3 DNA sequence: TGTGCCAGCAGCGTACAAGCGGGAGGTCTTGAGCAGTTCTTC. Translation gives CASSVQAGGLEQFF.

This clone was seen a few times. V and J are TRBV4-1 and TRBJ2-2, with 9 bases identical to TRBD2. The germline gives CDR1 MGHRA, CDR2 YSYEKL. The CDR3 length is 17 residues. V gave up 3 bases and J gave up 7 bases; unmatched junction bases: 12. The CDR3 DNA sequence: TGCGCCAGCAGCCACCCTAGAGCGGGGGGCCCGGGCGGGGAGCTGTTTTTT. Translated, it gives CASSHPRAGGPGGELFF.

The genes are TRBV20-1 and TRBJ2-3, with TRBD1 identical over 7 bases. The CDR3 runs 11 residues. Germline V gene data show CDR1 as DFQATT and CDR2 as SNEGSKA (reference sequence). Losses at the gene ends were 6 bases for V and 6 bases for J; bases not matched to a gene: 3. The CDR3 loop is CSAEDRDTQYF. For the CDR3, the DNA is TGCAGTGCGGAGGACAGGGATACGCAGTATTTT.

The gene calls are TRBV18 and TRBJ2-7; 11 bases line up with TRBD2. V was pared by 5 bases and J by 0 bases, with 15 bases of the junction left unmatched. The CDR3 spans 19 residues. Germline V gives CDR1 KGHSH, CDR2 LQKENI. The CDR3 is CASSSRASGGSLSSYEQYF. The CDR3 DNA sequence: TGTGCCAGCTCATCTAGGGCTAGCGGGGGGAGCCTTAGCTCCTACGAGCAGTACTTC.

The chain has TRBV11-3 and TRBJ1-6; D unresolved. The CDR3 runs to 17 residues. V lost 1 base to trimming and J lost 8 bases, with 18 bases between them. Germline CDR1 and CDR2: SGHNT and YENEEA. The CDR3 region is CASSLAPSGGRDSPLHF. DNA of the CDR3: TGTGCCAGCAGCTTAGCCCCCAGCGGTGGAAGGGATTCACCCCTCCACTTT.

The chain joins TRBV2 to TRBJ1-2; weak D call: TRBD1 (6 bases). Deletions cut 6 bases from V and 8 bases from J, with 19 bases between. CDR3 length: 14 residues. The germline CDR1 and CDR2 sequences are SNHLY and FYNNEI. The CDR3 reads CASRQLTGPQGYTF. Here the CDR3 DNA reads TGTGCCAGCAGACAATTAACAGGGCCTCAGGGCTACACCTTC.

V and J are TRBV4-1 and TRBJ2-7; D is perhaps TRBD2 (6 bases). V dropped 4 bases and J dropped 2 bases, with 15 bases sitting between them. This CDR3 has 15 amino acids. Per germline, CDR1 MGHRA and CDR2 YSYEKL. CDR3 in DNA: TGCGCCAGCAGCCGGGCCGGGGGTTTAGCCTACGAGCAGTACTTC. Translation: CASSRAGGLAYEQYF.

This chain joins TRBV28 and TRBJ1-3; 9 bases are shared with TRBD1. Per germline, CDR1 MDHEN and CDR2 SYDVKM. Trimming removed 5 bases from V and 4 bases from J; junction bases left unmatched: 3. The CDR3 has 14 residues. This chain's CDR3 is CASSDRGMGNTIYF. The CDR3 DNA reads as TGTGCCAGCAGTGACAGGGGGATGGGAAACACCATATATTTT.

The chain has TRBV6-5 and TRBJ2-5; tentatively, D is TRBD2 (5 bases). Germline CDR1 is MNHEY and CDR2 is SVGAGI. This CDR3 is 14 amino acids long. Trimming cost V 7 bases and J 4 bases, with 16 bases left between them. CDR3 DNA sequence: TGTGCCAGCACCGGAATCCTCCGGGGAGAGACCCAGTACTTC. It encodes CASTGILRGETQYF.

The V gene is TRBV6-2 or TRBV6-3, the J gene TRBJ2-1; 8 nucleotides align to TRBD2. The germline V gene encodes CDR1 MNHEY and CDR2 SVGEGT. J gave up 4 bases and V 4 bases, and 21 bases lay outside the gene matches. The CDR3 is made up of 20 amino acids. DNA of the CDR3: TGTGCCAGCAGTTTCCCGGGTAGCGGGGAACTAAGGCGGTTTTACAATGAGCAGTTCTTC. Its translation is CASSFPGSGELRRFYNEQFF.

This rearrangement joins TRBV11-3 to TRBJ2-5; the D gene is possibly TRBD2 (7 bases). This CDR3 is 14 amino acids long. The V end was cut by 5 bases, the J end by 5 bases, with 15 bases between. Germline CDR1 reads SGHNT; CDR2 reads YENEEA. CDR3 sequence (DNA): TGTGCCAGCAGCCCCGGGGGGCGCAGGGAGACCCAGTACTTC. Translated: CASSPGGRRETQYF.

CDR3 sequence: CASSQDRPGVLMDQPQHF. In DNA form, the CDR3 reads TGTGCCAGCAGCCAAGATAGGCCAGGGGTTTTAATGGATCAGCCCCAGCATTTT. The V call is TRBV3-1 (or the pseudogene TRBV3-2), the J call TRBJ1-5, with TRBD1 as a possible D gene (6 bases). CDR3 length equals 18 residues. Germline lookup yields CDR1 LGHDT and CDR2 YNNKEL (reference sequence). V gave up 0 bases and J gave up 5 bases, with 20 bases separating them.

Worth noting for this clone: Other DNA sequences in the same sample also yield this CDR3. The genes are TRBV28 and TRBJ1-5, with 10 positions matching TRBD1. The germline CDR1 and CDR2 sequences are MDHEN and SYDVKM. Unmatched junction bases numbered 2, after V lost 4 bases and J lost 5 bases. The CDR3 is made up of 14 amino acids. CDR3 in amino acids: CASSSGQGDQPQHF. The CDR3 DNA reads TGTGCCAGCAGTTCCGGACAGGGGGATCAGCCCCAGCATTTT.

This clone was counted once. The chain carries TRBV30 and TRBJ1-5; 7 bases match TRBD1. Unmatched junction bases numbered 3, after V lost 4 bases and J lost 0 bases. The CDR3 is 14 residues long. CDR1 GTSNPN and CDR2 SVGIG come from the germline V gene (reference sequence). The CDR3 loop is CAWNRGTSNQPQHF. The CDR3 nucleotides read TGTGCCTGGAACAGGGGTACTAGCAATCAGCCCCAGCATTTT.

Concerning this clone itself: The sample carries other DNA sequences with the same CDR3. This chain connects TRBV28 to TRBJ1-5, with TRBD1 as a possible D gene (5 bases). Germline CDR1 and CDR2: MDHEN and SYDVKM. This CDR3 region has 12 residues. V lost 5 bases and J lost 4, with 6 bases in between. CDR3 sequence reads: CASSPGNQPQHF. CDR3 in DNA: TGTGCCAGCAGTCCAGGGAATCAGCCCCAGCATTTT.

This clone was seen a single time. V usage is TRBV7-9 and J usage is TRBJ2-1; D possibly corresponds to TRBD2 (7 bases). The V gene lost 5 bases and the J gene lost 7 bases, with 24 bases spanning the gap. CDR3 length: 17 amino acids. CDR1 and CDR2 from the germline V gene are SEHNR and FQNEAQ (reference sequence). The CDR3 bases are TGTGCCAGCAGCAACCCGAGTGGGGCGAGGGGGGGGAATGAGCAGTTCTTC. Translated: CASSNPSGARGGNEQFF. The full variable domain, completed using reference TRBV7-9 and TRBJ2-1, is DTGVSQNPRHKITKRGQNVTFRCDPISEHNRLYWYRQTLGQGPEFLTYFQNEAQLEKSRLLSDRFSAERPKGSFSTLEIQRTEQGDSAMYLCASSNPSGARGGNEQFFGPGTRLTVL.

The V gene is TRBV15, the J gene TRBJ2-1, with 9 bases identical to TRBD1. The CDR3 runs 15 residues. Germline assignment: CDR1 LNHNV and CDR2 YYDKDF (reference sequence). V trimming: 1 base; J trimming: 5 bases; junction bases outside the gene matches: 3. In DNA form, the CDR3 reads TGTGCCACCAGCAGAGCCGGGACAGGGAACAATGAGCAGTTCTTC. It specifies CATSRAGTGNNEQFF.

The rearrangement links TRBV15 to TRBJ2-1; 9 bases align to TRBD2. The CDR3 is made up of 19 amino acids. V gave up 5 bases and J gave up 2 bases; unmatched junction bases: 16. Germline V CDR1 and CDR2: LNHNV, YYDKDF (reference sequence). CDR3: CATSGLLGLAGAPYNEQFF. CDR3 bases: TGTGCCACCAGCGGACTTTTAGGCTTAGCGGGAGCCCCCTACAATGAGCAGTTCTTC.

V is TRBV19 and J is TRBJ1-4; TRBD1 matches 8 bases. Germline CDR1 and CDR2: LNHDA and SQIVND (reference sequence). V dropped 5 bases and J dropped 3; count of bases not matched to a gene: 8. This CDR3 is 16 amino acids long. The CDR3 loop reads CASSFYGQGANEKLFF. For the CDR3, the DNA is TGTGCCAGTAGTTTCTACGGACAGGGTGCTAATGAAAAACTGTTTTTT.

The chain uses TRBV7-9 and TRBJ2-5, with 10 positions matching TRBD2. Germline trimming cut 1 base from V and 5 bases from J; bases unmatched to any gene: 7. The germline CDR1 and CDR2 sequences are SEHNR and FQNEAQ (reference sequence). There are 16 residues in the CDR3. Here the CDR3 DNA reads TGTGCCAGCAGCTTAGTCCCTAGCGGGAGTGGCGAGACCCAGTACTTC. Translating it yields CASSLVPSGSGETQYF. The whole variable domain, filled in from reference TRBV7-9 and TRBJ2-5, reads DTGVSQNPRHKITKRGQNVTFRCDPISEHNRLYWYRQTLGQGPEFLTYFQNEAQLEKSRLLSDRFSAERPKGSFSTLEIQRTEQGDSAMYLCASSLVPSGSGETQYFGPGTRLLVL.